This T cell receptor beta chain was profiled in a study of shared clonotypes between healthy human individuals. Findings and caveats of the study: Larger richness was generally estimated for naive than memory subsets. Clonotypes shared by all four donors outscored non-shared clonotypes in generation probability. Limitation of the genetic and exposure-history diversity represented came from the few donors.

About this clone: What it binds is not known.

V lost 8 bases and J lost 2; bases outside the gene matches: 2. Germline values: CDR1 SNHLY, CDR2 FYNNEI. CDR3 size: 13 residues. Profiled with immunoSEQ multiplex PCR; TCRdb holds only in-frame clones, not every one. The repertoire holds 1,500,000 or so clones, roughly 96% seen once, with approximately 1.1% in the top ten. All donors were healthy HIV-negative adults lacking recent acute infections or vaccinations. The source material was naive CD4+ T cells sorted from blood. The subset was: CD45RA+ positively selected. The rearrangement joins TRBV2 to TRBJ1-5; TRBD1 aligns across 8 bases. The clonotype originates from a man aged 25 to 45 in good health. The CDR3 here is CASVQGGNQPQHF. The CDR3 nucleotides read TGTGCCAGCGTACAGGGGGGCAATCAGCCCCAGCATTTT. The full variable domain, with the rest looked up from reference TRBV2 and TRBJ1-5, is EPEVTQTPSHQVTQMGQEVILRCVPISNHLYFYWYRQILGQKVEFLVSFYNNEISEKSEIFDDQFSVERPDGSNFTLKIRSTKLEDSAMYFCASVQGGNQPQHFGDGTRLSIL.